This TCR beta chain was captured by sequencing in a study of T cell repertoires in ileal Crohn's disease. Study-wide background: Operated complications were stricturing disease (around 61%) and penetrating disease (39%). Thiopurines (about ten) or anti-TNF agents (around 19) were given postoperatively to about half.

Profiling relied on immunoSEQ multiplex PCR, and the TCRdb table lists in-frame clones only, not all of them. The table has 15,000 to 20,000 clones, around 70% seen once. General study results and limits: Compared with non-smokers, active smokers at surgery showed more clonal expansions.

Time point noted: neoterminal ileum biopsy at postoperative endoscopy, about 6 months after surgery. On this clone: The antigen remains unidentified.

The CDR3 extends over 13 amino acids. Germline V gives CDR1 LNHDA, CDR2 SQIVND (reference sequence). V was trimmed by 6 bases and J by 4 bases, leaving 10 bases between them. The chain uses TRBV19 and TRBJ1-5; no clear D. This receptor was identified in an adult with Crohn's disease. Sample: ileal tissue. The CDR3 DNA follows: TGTGCCAGTAGCCCACAGAAAAATCAGCCCCAGCATTTT. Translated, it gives CASSPQKNQPQHF.